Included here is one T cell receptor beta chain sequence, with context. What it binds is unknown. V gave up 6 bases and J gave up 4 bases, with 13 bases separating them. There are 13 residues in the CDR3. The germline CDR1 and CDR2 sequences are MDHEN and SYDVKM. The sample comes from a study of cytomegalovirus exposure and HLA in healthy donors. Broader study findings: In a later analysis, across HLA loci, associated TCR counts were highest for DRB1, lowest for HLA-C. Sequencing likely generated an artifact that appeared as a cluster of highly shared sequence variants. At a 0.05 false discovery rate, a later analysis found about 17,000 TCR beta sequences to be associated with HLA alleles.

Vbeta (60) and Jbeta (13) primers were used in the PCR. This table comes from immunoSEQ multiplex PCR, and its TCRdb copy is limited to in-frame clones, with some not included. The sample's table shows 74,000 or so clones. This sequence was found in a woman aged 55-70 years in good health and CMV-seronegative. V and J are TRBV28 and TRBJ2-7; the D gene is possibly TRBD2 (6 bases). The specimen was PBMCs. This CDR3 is CASSLPGGYEQYF. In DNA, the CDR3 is TGTGCCAGCAGCCTGCCTGGGGGGTACGAGCAGTACTTC.